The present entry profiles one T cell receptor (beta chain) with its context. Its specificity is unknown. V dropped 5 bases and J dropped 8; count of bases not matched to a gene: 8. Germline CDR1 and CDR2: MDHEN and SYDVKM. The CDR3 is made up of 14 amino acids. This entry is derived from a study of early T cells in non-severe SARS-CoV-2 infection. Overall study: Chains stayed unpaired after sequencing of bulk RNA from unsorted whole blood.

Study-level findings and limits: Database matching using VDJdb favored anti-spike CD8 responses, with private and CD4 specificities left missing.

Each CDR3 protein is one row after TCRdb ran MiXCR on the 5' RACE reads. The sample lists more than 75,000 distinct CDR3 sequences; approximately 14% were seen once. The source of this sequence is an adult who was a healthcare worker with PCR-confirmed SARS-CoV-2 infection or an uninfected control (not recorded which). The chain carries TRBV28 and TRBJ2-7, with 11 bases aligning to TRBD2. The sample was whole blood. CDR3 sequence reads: CASSRTSGLGQQYF. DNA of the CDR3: TGTGCCAGCAGTCGGACTAGCGGGTTGGGCCAGCAGTACTTC.